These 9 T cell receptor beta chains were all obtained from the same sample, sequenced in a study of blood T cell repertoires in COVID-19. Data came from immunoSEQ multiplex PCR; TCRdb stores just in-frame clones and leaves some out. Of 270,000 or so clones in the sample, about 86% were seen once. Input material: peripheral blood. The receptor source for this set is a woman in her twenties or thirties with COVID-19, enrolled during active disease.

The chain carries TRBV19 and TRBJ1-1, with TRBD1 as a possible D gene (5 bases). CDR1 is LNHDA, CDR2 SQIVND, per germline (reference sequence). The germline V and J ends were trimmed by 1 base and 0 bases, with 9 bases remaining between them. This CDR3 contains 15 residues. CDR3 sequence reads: CASSIARGMNTEAFF. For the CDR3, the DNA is TGTGCCAGTAGTATAGCAAGGGGTATGAACACTGAAGCTTTCTTT.

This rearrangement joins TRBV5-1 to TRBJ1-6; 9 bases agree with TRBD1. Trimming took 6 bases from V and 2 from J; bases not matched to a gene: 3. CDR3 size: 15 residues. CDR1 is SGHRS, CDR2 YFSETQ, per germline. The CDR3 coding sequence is TGCGCCAGCACCAGACAGGGGGCCTATAATTCACCCCTCCACTTT. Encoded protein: CASTRQGAYNSPLHF. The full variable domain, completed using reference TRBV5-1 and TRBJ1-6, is KAGVTQTPRYLIKTRGQQVTLSCSPISGHRSVSWYQQTPGQGLQFLFEYFSETQRNKGNFPGRFSGRQFSNSRSEMNVSTLELGDSALYLCASTRQGAYNSPLHFGNGTRLTVT.

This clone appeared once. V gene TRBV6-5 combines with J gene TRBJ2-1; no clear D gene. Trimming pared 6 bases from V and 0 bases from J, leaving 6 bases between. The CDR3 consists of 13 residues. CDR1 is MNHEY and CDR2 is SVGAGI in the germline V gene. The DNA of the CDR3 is TGTGCCAGCAGGCTCTACTCCTACAATGAGCAGTTCTTC. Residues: CASRLYSYNEQFF.

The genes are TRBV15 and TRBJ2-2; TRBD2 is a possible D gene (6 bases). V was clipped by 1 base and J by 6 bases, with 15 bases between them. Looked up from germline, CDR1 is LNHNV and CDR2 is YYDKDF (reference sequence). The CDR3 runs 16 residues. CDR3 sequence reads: CATSRGLRGRPGELFF. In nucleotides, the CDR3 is TGTGCCACCAGCAGAGGCCTGCGGGGCAGGCCCGGGGAGCTGTTTTTT.

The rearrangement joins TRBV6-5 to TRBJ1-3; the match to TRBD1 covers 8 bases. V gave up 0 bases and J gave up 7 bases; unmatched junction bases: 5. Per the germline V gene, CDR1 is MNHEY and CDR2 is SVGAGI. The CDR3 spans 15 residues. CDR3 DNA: TGTGCCAGCAGTTACTCGACAGGGGATTGGAACACCATATATTTT. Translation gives CASSYSTGDWNTIYF.

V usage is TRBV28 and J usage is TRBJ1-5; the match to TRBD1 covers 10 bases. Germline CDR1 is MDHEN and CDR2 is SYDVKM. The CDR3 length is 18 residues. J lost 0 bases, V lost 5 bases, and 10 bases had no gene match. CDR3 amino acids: CASSKGTGARNSNQPQHF. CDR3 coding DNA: TGTGCCAGCAGTAAGGGGACAGGGGCCCGAAATAGCAATCAGCCCCAGCATTTT.

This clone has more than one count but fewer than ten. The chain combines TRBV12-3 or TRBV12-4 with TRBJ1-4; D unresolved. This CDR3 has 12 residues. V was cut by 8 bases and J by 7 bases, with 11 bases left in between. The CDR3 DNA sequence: TGTGCCAGCGGACTACAGCGTGAAAAACTGTTTTTT. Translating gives CASGLQREKLFF.

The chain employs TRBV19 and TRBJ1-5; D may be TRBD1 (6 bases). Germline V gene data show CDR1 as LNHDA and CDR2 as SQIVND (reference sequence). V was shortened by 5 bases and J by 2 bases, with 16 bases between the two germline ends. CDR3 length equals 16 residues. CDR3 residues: CASSELTGLGNQPQHF. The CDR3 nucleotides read TGTGCCAGTAGTGAATTGACAGGTCTTGGCAATCAGCCCCAGCATTTT.

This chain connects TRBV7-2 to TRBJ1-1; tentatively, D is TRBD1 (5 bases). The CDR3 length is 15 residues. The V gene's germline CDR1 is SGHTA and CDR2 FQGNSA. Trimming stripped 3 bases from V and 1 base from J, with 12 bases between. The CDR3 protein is CASSLGGGKNTEAFF. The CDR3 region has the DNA TGTGCCAGCAGCTTGGGGGGAGGGAAGAACACTGAAGCTTTCTTT.